This TCR beta chain was sequenced during a study of beta chain features in type 1 diabetes. Study in general: Cell yields, age and gender were similar between patients and healthy donors.

In the case of this clone: Antigen specificity is unknown.

The study reverse transcribed the entire isolated RNA, so it sequenced expressed TCRB transcripts. The data were produced by immunoSEQ multiplex PCR, yet TCRdb's version contains in-frame clones alone and is incomplete. In the table there are roughly 340,000 clones, approximately 13% of which are singletons. This CDR3 has 17 residues. From germline, CDR1 is SGHAT and CDR2 FQDESV (reference sequence). V dropped 4 bases and J dropped 0 bases, with 16 bases sitting between them. Regarding the study as a whole: Fewer junction insertions and more nucleotide deletions appeared in type 1 diabetes patients. TCRB CDR3s from Type 1 diabetes patients were moderately but significantly shorter in all four CD4+ subsets.

Sequenced input: naive CD4+ T cells from blood. The genes are TRBV11-1 and TRBJ2-1, with D possibly matching TRBD2 (6 bases). This clonotype was obtained from a woman in her late teens or twenties with type 1 diabetes. DNA for the CDR3: TGTGCCAGCAGCTCGATTAGCGGTCTCAGCTCCTACAATGAGCAGTTCTTC. Translated, it gives CASSSISGLSSYNEQFF.